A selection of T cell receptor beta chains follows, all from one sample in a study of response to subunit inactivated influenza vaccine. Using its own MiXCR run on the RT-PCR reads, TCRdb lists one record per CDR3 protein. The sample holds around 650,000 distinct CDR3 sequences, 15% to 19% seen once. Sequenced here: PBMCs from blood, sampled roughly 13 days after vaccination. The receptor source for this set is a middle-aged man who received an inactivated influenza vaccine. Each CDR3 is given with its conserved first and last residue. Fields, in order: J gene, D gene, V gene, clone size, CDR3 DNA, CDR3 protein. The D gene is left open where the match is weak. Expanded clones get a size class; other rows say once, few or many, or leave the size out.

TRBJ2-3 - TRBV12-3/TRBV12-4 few TGTGCCAGCAGTAGTTCCCGGGCGAGTGCGCAGTATTTT CASSSSRASAQYF
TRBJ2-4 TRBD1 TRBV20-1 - TGCAGTGCCCCGCCAAGGACAGGGGGCGGCCGGGGGGACATTCAGTACTTC CSAPPRTGGGRGDIQYF
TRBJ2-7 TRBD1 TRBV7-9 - TGTGCCAGCAGTCAAATCGGACAGGCCGCCTACGAGCAGTACTTC CASSQIGQAAYEQYF
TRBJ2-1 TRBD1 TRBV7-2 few TGTGCCAGCAGCTTATATGGGACAGGTGACAATGAGCAGTTCTTC CASSLYGTGDNEQFF
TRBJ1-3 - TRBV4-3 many TGCGCCAGCAGCCAAGATTCCGGAAACACCATATATTTT CASSQDSGNTIYF
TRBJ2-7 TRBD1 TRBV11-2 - TGTGCCAGCAGACGGACAGGGGGATCCACCTACGAGCAGTACTTC CASRRTGGSTYEQYF
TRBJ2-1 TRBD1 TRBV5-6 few TGTGCCAGCAGCTTGGTAGGCAGGGGGCTTTACAATGAGCAGTTCTTC CASSLVGRGLYNEQFF
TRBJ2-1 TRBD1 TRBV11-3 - TGTGCCAGCAGTTCCCGGGACAGGGATTACAATGAGCAGTTCTTC CASSSRDRDYNEQFF
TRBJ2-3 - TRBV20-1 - TGCAGTGCTTTTACAGATACGCAGTATTTT CSAFTDTQYF
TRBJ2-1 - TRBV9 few TGTGCCAGCAGCGTAGGTATCCGGGCAGACAATGAGCAGTTCTTC CASSVGIRADNEQFF
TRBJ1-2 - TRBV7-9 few TGTGCCAGCAGCTTAGGGGTTGCATGGGGCGCAAACTATGGCTACACCTTC CASSLGVAWGANYGYTF
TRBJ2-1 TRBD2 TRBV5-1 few TGCGCCAGCAAAAAACGGAGCGGGGAGGGCCCCTCTAATGAGCAGTTCTTC CASKKRSGEGPSNEQFF
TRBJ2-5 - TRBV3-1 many TGTGCCAGCACCGAATCAACGGGGGCGAGGGAGACCCAGTACTTC CASTESTGARETQYF
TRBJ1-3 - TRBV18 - TGTGCCAGCTCAACGAGACAGGCTGGAAACACCATATATTTT CASSTRQAGNTIYF
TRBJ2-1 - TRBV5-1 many TGTGCCAGCAGCTTGGACCGAGGGAATGAGCAGTTCTTC CASSLDRGNEQFF
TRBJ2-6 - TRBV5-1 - TGCGCCAGCAGCTTGGGTCGTACATCTGCCGTCCTGACTTTC CASSLGRTSAVLTF
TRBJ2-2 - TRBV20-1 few TGCAGTGCTAGACCCGGATATGGGACCGGGGAGCTGTTTTTT CSARPGYGTGELFF
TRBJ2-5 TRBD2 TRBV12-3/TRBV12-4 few TGTGCCAGCAGTGCGACTAGCGGGAGCGGAGAGACCCAGTACTTC CASSATSGSGETQYF
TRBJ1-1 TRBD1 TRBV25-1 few TGTGCCAGCAAGAGCCAGGGGGCCAGGAGTACTGAAGCTTTCTTT CASKSQGARSTEAFF
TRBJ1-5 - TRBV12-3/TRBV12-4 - TGTGCCAGCAGTAACCGACTGGGCAATCAGCCCCAGCATTTT CASSNRLGNQPQHF
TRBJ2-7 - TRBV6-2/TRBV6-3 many TGTGCCAGCAGTCTCTCCCCGGATCGATCCTACGAGCAGTACTTC CASSLSPDRSYEQYF
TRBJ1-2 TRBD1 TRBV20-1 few TGCAGTGCGAGGACAGGCTATGGCTACACCTTC CSARTGYGYTF
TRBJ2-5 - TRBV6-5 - TGTGCCAGCAGTTACTCGACCCCCCGTGAGACCCAGTACTTC CASSYSTPRETQYF
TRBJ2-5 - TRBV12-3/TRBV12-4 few TGTGCCAGCAGTTTTGTCCAAGGGCAAGAGACCCAGTACTTC CASSFVQGQETQYF
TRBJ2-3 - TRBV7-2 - TGTGCCAGCAGCCCTGATAGAGGGGGGGACACGCAGTATTTT CASSPDRGGDTQYF
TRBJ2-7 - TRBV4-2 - TGTGCCAGCAGCCAAGAGGTCGGGACGGTTCTGTACGAGCAGTACTTC CASSQEVGTVLYEQYF
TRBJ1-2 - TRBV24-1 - TGTGCCACCAGTGTCGGGACCTCGAGCGGCTACACCTTC CATSVGTSSGYTF
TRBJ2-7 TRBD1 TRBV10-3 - TGTGCCATCAGTGGAAACAGGGGAGCCTACGAGCAGTACTTC CAISGNRGAYEQYF
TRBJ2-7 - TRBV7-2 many TGTGCCAGCAGCTTTTCCGCAGTAGGGGAGCAGTACTTC CASSFSAVGEQYF
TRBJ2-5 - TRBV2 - TGTGCCAGAAGCGCCGGGCACGGCGAACAAGAGACCCAGTACTTC CARSAGHGEQETQYF
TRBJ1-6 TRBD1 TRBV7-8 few TGTGCCAGCAGCTCGTCGGGACAGAAATATAATTCACCCCTCCACTTT CASSSSGQKYNSPLHF
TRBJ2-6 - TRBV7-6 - TGTGCCAGCAGCTTATTCTATCCGGGGCTCTCTGGGGCCAACGTCCTGACTTTC CASSLFYPGLSGANVLTF
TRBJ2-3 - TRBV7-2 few TGTGCCAGCAGCTCAATGGCATTCAGCGGCGGTACGCAGTATTTT CASSSMAFSGGTQYF
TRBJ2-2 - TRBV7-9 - TGTGCCAGCAGACAGGAACAGGGAAGGGGCACCGGGGAGCTGTTTTTT CASRQEQGRGTGELFF
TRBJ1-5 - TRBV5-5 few TGTGCCAGCAGCTTCCGGGGGACGGGCAATCAGCCCCAGCATTTT CASSFRGTGNQPQHF
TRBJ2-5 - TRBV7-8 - TGTGCCAGCAGCTTAGAATCGGGGGCGGCCTTCCAAGAGACCCAGTACTTC CASSLESGAAFQETQYF
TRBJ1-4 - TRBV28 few TGTGCCAGCAGTCATCCGGGCCGGGCGGGGGATGAAAAACTGTTTTTT CASSHPGRAGDEKLFF
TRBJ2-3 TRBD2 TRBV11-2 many TGTGCCAGCAGCTCGGGACTAGCGGGGGGCACAGATACGCAGTATTTT CASSSGLAGGTDTQYF
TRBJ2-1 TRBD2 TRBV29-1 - TGCAGCGTAAGCGGGAGAGTAAACACTGAGCAGTTCTTC CSVSGRVNTEQFF
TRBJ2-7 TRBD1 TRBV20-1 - TGCAGTGCCAAAAACAGGGGTACCTACGAGCAGTACTTC CSAKNRGTYEQYF
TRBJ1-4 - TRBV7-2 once TGTGCCAGCAGCTTAGGACTCAGCCGGGGTGAAAAACTGTTTTTT CASSLGLSRGEKLFF